This T cell receptor beta chain was sequenced during a study of CD8 T cells in ankylosing spondylitis. Concerning this clonotype itself: Its antigen is currently unknown.

Library preparation for TCR beta used quantitative 5'-RACE with molecular barcodes. Each CDR3 protein is one row after TCRdb ran MiXCR on the 5' RACE reads. Found here are roughly 180,000 distinct CDR3 sequences, 11% of them singletons; the top ten hold about 29%. V shed 3 bases and J shed 0 bases, with 12 bases lying between them. The CDR3 consists of 15 residues. CDR1 is SEHNR and CDR2 is FQNEAQ in the germline V gene (reference sequence). General study findings and limits: Past research had described some motif variants in reactive arthritis synovial fluid and blood. From matched ankylosing spondylitis synovial fluid, disease-linked clones were reportedly recovered at significantly enriched levels. A TCR beta motif of eight highly homologous variants appeared characteristic of ankylosing spondylitis blood.

The specimen was blood, either unsorted or a sorted T cell fraction (not recorded which). The V gene is TRBV7-9, the J gene TRBJ2-7; D perhaps matches TRBD2 (6 bases). The source is a male donor with ankylosing spondylitis or in good health (not recorded which). CDR3 loop: CASSFLAKSSYEQYF. The CDR3 nucleotides read TGTGCCAGCAGCTTCCTAGCGAAAAGCTCCTACGAGCAGTACTTC.